This note documents a single T cell receptor beta chain sequence. Its antigen is as yet unknown. A multiplex PCR was run with 60 Vbeta primers and 13 Jbeta primers. The method was immunoSEQ multiplex PCR; TCRdb's version includes in-frame clones alone and lacks a portion of them. The sample carries under 200,000 clones, approximately 70% recorded once. The data were taken from a study of cytomegalovirus exposure and HLA in healthy donors. The study, taken as a whole, reports: Upon later analysis, TCR association rates were observed to vary by HLA locus, being highest for DRB1 and lowest for HLA-C. Apparent HLA restriction characterized most CMV-associated TCR beta chains in a later analysis. A later analysis reported that several of the most significant clusters appeared to be linked to common viral pathogens, among them Epstein-Barr virus.

Trimming removed 0 bases at V and 7 bases at J, with 16 bases between. This CDR3 region has 15 residues. Germline loops: CDR1 SGDLS, CDR2 YYNGEE. The origin of this receptor is a woman in her twenties or thirties in good health and CMV-seronegative. Sequenced sample: PBMCs. The genes are TRBV9 and TRBJ1-1, with D possibly TRBD1 on 5 matching bases. CDR3 bases: TGTGCCAGCAGCGTAGACGGGGGTTGGGGTGTTGAAGCTTTCTTT. This codes for CASSVDGGWGVEAFF.